This entry lists 28 T cell receptor beta chains sequenced from one sample in a study of T cell clonality in common variable immunodeficiency. Produced via immunoSEQ multiplex PCR; TCRdb's table is partial and in-frame only. The sample has 50,000 to 70,000 clones, none seen only once. Material for sequencing was peripheral blood mononuclear cells. Every receptor here comes from a person aged 18-70 years in good health.

There are many counts of this clone. The read stops 3 residues short of the end of the CDR3; the missing end is completed from the germline J gene. The rearrangement links TRBV5-1 to TRBJ2-6; D is tentatively TRBD1 or TRBD2 (7 bases each). The CDR3 is 15 residues long. Germline assignment: CDR1 SGHRS and CDR2 YFSETQ. The CDR3 DNA, read in part, is TGCGCCAGCAGCCAGGGACAGTCGCGGGGAGGGGTC. Protein product: CASSQGQSRGGV. The whole CDR3 protein is CASSQGQSRGGVLTF.

This clone was counted many times. The read halts 3 residues ahead of the CDR3 end, with the missing end drawn from the germline J gene. V and J are TRBV6-2 or TRBV6-3 and TRBJ2-3; 8 bases fit TRBD1. The germline CDR1 and CDR2 sequences are MNHEY and SVGEGT. The CDR3 loop spans 14 amino acids. The part of the CDR3 DNA that was read is TGTGCCAGCAAGAGGACAGGGAACCAAGAGACG. Translated: CASKRTGNQET. The whole CDR3 region reads CASKRTGNQETQYF.

This clone has ten or more counts. The read terminates 3 residues ahead of where the CDR3 ends, so the germline J gene completes it. V and J are TRBV18 and TRBJ1-2; D might be TRBD1 (5 bases). Germline assignment: CDR1 KGHSH and CDR2 LQKENI. The CDR3 has 13 amino acids. The CDR3 loop reads CASSPLEGEGYTF. CDR3 DNA, as far as it was read: TGTGCCAGCTCACCACTGGAAGGGGAGGGC.

To note about this clone: From the germline J gene comes the end of the CDR3, since the read stops 3 residues before it. The chain is built from TRBV6-4 and TRBJ2-3; 8 nucleotides align to TRBD2. The CDR3 consists of 15 residues. The germline gives CDR1 MRHNA, CDR2 SNTAGT. The CDR3 sequence is CASSVNSGGRETQYF. The covered CDR3 bases are TGTGCCAGCAGTGTCAACAGCGGGGGAAGGGAGACG.

This clone came up many times. The read is 3 residues too short to cover the CDR3 end, so that end is filled in from the germline J gene. The chain uses TRBV18 and TRBJ1-1; D is undetermined. Germline V gene sequence: CDR1 KGHSH, CDR2 LQKENI. V dropped 4 bases and J dropped 0 bases, with 9 bases sitting between them. This CDR3 contains 14 residues. This chain's CDR3 is CASSLQSMNTEAFF. The part of the CDR3 DNA that was read is TGTGCCAGCTCACTGCAATCTATGAACACTGAA.

This clone was picked up many times. The sequence runs out 3 residues before the end of the CDR3; the remainder is reconstructed from the germline J gene. The chain has TRBV14 and TRBJ1-2; maybe TRBD1 (6 bases). CDR3 length: 15 residues. V lost 1 base to trimming and J lost 7 bases, with 16 bases between them. The V gene's germline CDR1 is SGHDN and CDR2 FVKESK. CDR3 sequence: CASSQVRGSVGGYTF. Incomplete CDR3 DNA: TGTGCCAGCAGCCAAGTCAGGGGATCCGTCGGTGGC.

This clone was seen at least ten times. The sequence runs out 3 residues before the end of the CDR3; the remainder is reconstructed from the germline J gene. This chain uses TRBV5-6 with TRBJ2-3; TRBD2 might be the D (5 bases). The CDR3 extends over 15 amino acids. Germline V gives CDR1 SGHDT, CDR2 YYEEEE. CDR3 bases read: TGTGCCAGCAGCCACGGACTCTGGGGTGCGACCGCG. Amino acid sequence: CASSHGLWGATA. The entire CDR3 protein reads CASSHGLWGATAQYF.

Ten or more counts support this clone. Here the CDR3 reads CSAIRLGSPLSTDTQYF. The sequenced CDR3 bases are TGCAGTGCTATCAGACTAGGAAGCCCCCTAAGCACAGATACG. The rearrangement uses TRBV20-1 and TRBJ2-3; D may be TRBD2 (6 bases). The read comes to an end 3 residues before the CDR3 does, leaving the germline J gene to fill in the end. Germline loops: CDR1 DFQATT, CDR2 SNEGSKA (reference sequence). V lost 4 bases and J 0 bases, leaving 20 bases between the germline ends. The CDR3 runs 17 residues.

This clone occurred a few times. Read data end 3 residues before the CDR3 end; the end is taken from the germline J gene. The chain combines TRBV30 with TRBJ1-2; D call uncertain. The germline V gene has CDR1 GTSNPN and CDR2 SVGIG (reference sequence). This CDR3 contains 15 residues. The CDR3 spells CACRTQSGRWDDYTF. CDR3 DNA (partial): TGTGCCTGCCGAACTCAGAGCGGGAGATGGGATGAC.

A remark on this clone: The read falls 3 residues short of the CDR3 end, and the missing part is taken from the germline J gene. The chain employs TRBV19 and TRBJ2-7; D is possibly TRBD2 (6 bases). V lost 6 bases, J lost 3 bases, and 18 bases lay in between. CDR1 is LNHDA, CDR2 SQIVND, per germline (reference sequence). The CDR3 contains 15 residues. CDR3 amino acids: CASSPRGSGFYEQYF. The sequenced part of the CDR3 DNA is TGTGCCAGTAGCCCCCGCGGTAGCGGATTCTACGAG.

Notes on this clone: The read stops 3 residues short of the end of the CDR3; the missing end is completed from the germline J gene. J is TRBJ2-3 and V is TRBV19; 9 bases line up with TRBD2. With V trimmed by 5 bases and J by 3 bases, 12 bases remained unmatched. There are 17 residues in the CDR3. In germline, CDR1 is LNHDA, CDR2 SQIVND (reference sequence). The covered CDR3 bases are TGTGCCAGTAGTCCCGGCCTAGGTAGCGGGAGAACAGATACG. It encodes CASSPGLGSGRTDT. The entire CDR3 sequence reads CASSPGLGSGRTDTQYF.

This clone was detected many times. From the germline J gene comes the end of the CDR3, since the read stops 3 residues before it. This chain joins TRBV5-1 and TRBJ2-1; D gene uncertain. Germline loops: CDR1 SGHRS, CDR2 YFSETQ. The length of the CDR3 is 12 residues. Trimming pared 4 bases from V and 8 bases from J, leaving 10 bases between. CDR3 region: CASSPLGDEQFF. CDR3 DNA, as far as it was read: TGCGCCAGCAGCCCCCTAGGTGATGAG.

On this clone itself: Read sequence stops 3 residues before the CDR3 end, and the germline J gene provides the missing end. V usage is TRBV7-6 and J usage is TRBJ2-2; no clear D gene. The CDR3 contains 14 residues. Germline CDR1 is SGHVS and CDR2 is FNYEAQ. The covered CDR3 bases are TGTGCCAGCAGCTTAGCCGTAGAAAATTCACCG. It yields the protein CASSLAVENSP. The whole CDR3 reads CASSLAVENSPLFF.

This clone showed up many times. Read sequence stops 3 residues before the CDR3 end, and the germline J gene provides the missing end. V is TRBV13 and J is TRBJ1-4; 7 nucleotides match TRBD1. Germline loops: CDR1 PRHDT, CDR2 FYEKMQ (reference sequence). The CDR3 contains 16 residues. This chain's CDR3 is CASSPGQAPPHSPLFF. CDR3 DNA, as far as it was read: TGTGCCAGCAGCCCCGGACAGGCGCCCCCTCATTCACCA.

The table lists this clone with many counts. The read terminates 3 residues ahead of where the CDR3 ends, so the germline J gene completes it. This sequence joins TRBV5-1 and TRBJ2-4; D gene unclear. V was trimmed by 0 bases and J by 8 bases, leaving 9 bases between them. Per the germline V gene, CDR1 is SGHRS and CDR2 is YFSETQ. The CDR3 covers 13 residues. CDR3 DNA (partial): TGCGCCAGCAGCTTGGGAGCGACGGACATT. The encoded protein is CASSLGATDI. The complete CDR3 reads CASSLGATDIQYF.

The CDR3 DNA, read in part, is TGTGCCAGCAGCTTAGCGGAAGGGGCTAACTATGGT. It translates to CASSLAEGANYG. The entire CDR3 is CASSLAEGANYGQYF. The rearrangement links TRBV7-9 to TRBJ2-4, with D tentatively TRBD1 (5 bases). The read halts 3 residues ahead of the CDR3 end, with the missing end drawn from the germline J gene. Germline V lookup: CDR1 SEHNR, CDR2 FQNEAQ (reference sequence). The CDR3 is 15 amino acids. Drawing the rest from reference TRBV7-9 and TRBJ2-4, the complete variable domain is DTGVSQNPRHKITKRGQNVTFRCDPISEHNRLYWYRQTLGQGPEFLTYFQNEAQLEKSRLLSDRFSAERPKGSFSTLEIQRTEQGDSAMYLCASSLAEGANYGQYFGAGTRLSVL.

This clone was seen repeatedly, ten times or more. The read stops 3 residues short of the end of the CDR3; the missing end is completed from the germline J gene. The chain joins TRBV7-9 to TRBJ2-5; D is unresolved. The CDR3 spans 13 residues. The germline V gene has CDR1 SEHNR and CDR2 FQNEAQ (reference sequence). The V and J ends lost 1 base and 3 bases respectively, with 6 bases between them. CDR3 residues: CASSLVPEETQYF. The sequenced CDR3 bases are TGTGCCAGCAGCTTAGTACCAGAAGAGACC.

This clone was seen many times. From the germline J gene comes the end of the CDR3, since the read stops 3 residues before it. The chain combines TRBV5-1 with TRBJ2-2, with D perhaps TRBD1 (5 bases). Germline loops: CDR1 SGHRS, CDR2 YFSETQ. Trimming cost V 1 base and J 4 bases, with 5 bases left between them. This CDR3 has 13 residues. The CDR3 loop is CASSLQGTGELFF. The sequenced part of the CDR3 DNA is TGCGCCAGCAGCTTGCAGGGCACCGGGGAG.

This clone was counted many times. The CDR3 end is not reached by the read, which stops 3 residues before it; the germline J gene fills it in. V usage is TRBV4-2 and J usage is TRBJ1-6; TRBD1 agrees at 7 bases. The CDR3 loop spans 17 amino acids. CDR1 is LGHNA, CDR2 YNFKEQ, per germline. V trimming: 4 bases; J trimming: 1 base; junction bases outside the gene matches: 7. The CDR3 bases that were read are TGTGCCAGCAGCCCCGACAGGGACCGGTCCTATAATTCACCC. Translation: CASSPDRDRSYNSP. The entire CDR3 reads CASSPDRDRSYNSPLHF.

This clone has ten or more counts. Read sequence stops 3 residues before the CDR3 end, and the germline J gene provides the missing end. Other DNA sequences within the sample encode an identical CDR3. This chain joins TRBV18 and TRBJ1-4; D is possibly TRBD1 (5 bases). Germline V gene lookup returns CDR1 KGHSH and CDR2 LQKENI. V shed 4 bases and J shed 4 bases, with 10 bases lying between them. There are 14 residues in the CDR3. This chain's CDR3 is CASSLQGHNEKLFF. CDR3 DNA, as far as it was read: TGTGCCAGCTCACTTCAGGGCCATAATGAAAAA.

This clone was seen at least ten times. The CDR3 goes on 3 residues after the read ends, and that part is filled in from the germline J gene. The chain couples TRBV18 to TRBJ1-1; 8 nucleotides line up with TRBD1. Trimming removed 3 bases from V and 4 bases from J; junction bases left unmatched: 4. The CDR3 is 14 residues long. The germline CDR1 and CDR2 sequences are KGHSH and LQKENI. Incomplete CDR3 DNA: TGTGCCAGCTCACCGTCCGGGACAGGCACTGAA. Translated, it gives CASSPSGTGTE. The complete CDR3 sequence is CASSPSGTGTEAFF.

The table lists this clone with many counts. The read falls 3 residues short of the CDR3 end, and the missing part is taken from the germline J gene. The rearrangement links TRBV5-1 to TRBJ2-2; D unresolved. The germline CDR1 and CDR2 sequences are SGHRS and YFSETQ. V lost 0 bases and J 5 bases, leaving 11 bases between the germline ends. This CDR3 is 15 amino acids long. CDR3 sequence reads: CASSLATLGTGELFF. Partial CDR3 DNA: TGCGCCAGCAGCTTGGCCACCTTAGGGACCGGGGAG.

The sample holds many counts of this clone. The read stops 3 residues short of the end of the CDR3; the missing end is completed from the germline J gene. This chain uses TRBV5-1 with TRBJ2-3; 7 bases match TRBD1. The CDR3 contains 14 residues. Germline V lookup: CDR1 SGHRS, CDR2 YFSETQ. The sequenced CDR3 bases are TGCGCCAGCAGCTTGCAGGGGGTCCAAGAGACG. It codes for CASSLQGVQET. The CDR3 in its entirety is CASSLQGVQETQYF.

This clone came up many times. The read comes to an end 3 residues before the CDR3 does, leaving the germline J gene to fill in the end. This chain connects TRBV4-1 to TRBJ1-1; TRBD1 aligns across 9 bases. The CDR3 covers 14 residues. Germline loops: CDR1 MGHRA, CDR2 YSYEKL. Trimming cost V 5 bases and J 1 base; bases outside gene matches: 2. The CDR3 protein is CASSWGQGNTEAFF. The CDR3 DNA, read in part, is TGCGCCAGCAGCTGGGGACAGGGGAACACTGAA.

At least ten counts were recorded for this clone. The sequenced fragment ends 3 residues before the CDR3 boundary, so the rest is inferred from the germline J gene. The V call is TRBV7-2, the J call TRBJ2-7; TRBD2 agrees at 9 bases. J gave up 3 bases and V 4 bases, and 7 bases lay outside the gene matches. Germline CDR1 reads SGHTA; CDR2 reads FQGNSA. The CDR3 has 15 amino acids. CDR3 protein: CASSSSLAGNYEQYF. CDR3 DNA (partial): TGTGCCAGCAGCTCGAGCCTAGCGGGGAACTACGAG.

This clone was detected a few times. The read terminates 3 residues ahead of where the CDR3 ends, so the germline J gene completes it. The rearrangement joins TRBV18 to TRBJ1-2, with 9 bases that match TRBD1. CDR3 length: 15 residues. Per the germline V gene, CDR1 is KGHSH and CDR2 is LQKENI. CDR3 residues: CASSPAGQGYYDYTF. The covered CDR3 bases are TGTGCCAGCTCACCAGCAGGACAGGGGTATTACGAC.

The sample holds many counts of this clone. From the germline J gene comes the end of the CDR3, since the read stops 3 residues before it. The rearrangement uses TRBV5-1 and TRBJ1-4; D call uncertain. V lost 4 bases and J lost 0, with 13 bases in between. From germline, CDR1 is SGHRS and CDR2 YFSETQ. The CDR3 has 16 residues. The sequenced CDR3 bases are TGCGCCAGCAGCCGAGATGCACTTGCAACTAATGAAAAA. Its translation is CASSRDALATNEK. In full, the CDR3 reads CASSRDALATNEKLFF.

This clone was picked up many times. The read is 3 residues too short to cover the CDR3 end, so that end is filled in from the germline J gene. The genes are TRBV6-2 or TRBV6-3 and TRBJ1-1, with D possibly TRBD1 on 5 matching bases. V dropped 4 bases and J dropped 6 bases, with 18 bases sitting between them. The CDR3 contains 15 residues. Germline assignment: CDR1 MNHEY and CDR2 SVGEGT. The CDR3 protein is CASSFPSTGGSEAFF. Incomplete CDR3 DNA: TGTGCCAGCAGTTTCCCGTCCACCGGGGGGTCTGAA.